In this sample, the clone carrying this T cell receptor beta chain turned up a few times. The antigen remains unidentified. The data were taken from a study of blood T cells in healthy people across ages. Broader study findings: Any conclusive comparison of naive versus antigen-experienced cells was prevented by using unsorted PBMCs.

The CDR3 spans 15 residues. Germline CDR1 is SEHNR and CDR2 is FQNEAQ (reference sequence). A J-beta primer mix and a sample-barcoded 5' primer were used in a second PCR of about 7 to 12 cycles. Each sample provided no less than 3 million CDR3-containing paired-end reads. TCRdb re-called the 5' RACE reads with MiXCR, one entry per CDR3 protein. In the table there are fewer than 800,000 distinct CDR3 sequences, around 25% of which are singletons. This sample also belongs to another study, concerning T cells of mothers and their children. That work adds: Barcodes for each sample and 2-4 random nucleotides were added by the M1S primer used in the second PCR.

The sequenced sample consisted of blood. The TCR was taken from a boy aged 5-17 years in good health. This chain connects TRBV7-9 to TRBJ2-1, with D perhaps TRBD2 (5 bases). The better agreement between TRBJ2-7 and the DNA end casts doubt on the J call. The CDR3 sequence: CASSLSGSLSYEQYF. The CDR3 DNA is TGTGCCAGCAGCTTAAGCGGATCCCTCTCCTACGAGCAGTACTTC.